The clone carrying this TCR beta chain was observed many times. The data were obtained in a study of naive and memory T cell subsets. The ends lost 5 bases at V and 14 bases at J; junction bases unmatched: 10. The CDR3 contains 13 residues. Germline CDR1 is SGHTA and CDR2 is FQGNSA. Described treatment: skin biopsy from PPD injection site in Mantoux-positive individual. A UMI-containing oligonucleotide was joined by 3' ligation to the TCR cDNA template. Reverse transcription used DNase-treated unsorted total RNA, aiming for about 1 to 1000 ng. Four PCR rounds used nested alpha and beta constant region primers plus the SP2 primer. MiXCR, applied by TCRdb to the UMI-ligation and nested PCR reads, yields one record per CDR3 protein. The repertoire has around 14,000 distinct CDR3 sequences, more than 4.5% of them found once; the top ten carry 6.5% to 9%.

The chain links TRBV7-2 to TRBJ2-1; 9 bases fit TRBD1. This TCR was sampled from an adult in good health. The sequences come from skin, collected from a tuberculin skin test site. The CDR3 loop is CASSRNHRGQEFF. CDR3 coding DNA: TGTGCCAGCAGCCGCAACCACAGGGGGCAAGAGTTCTTC.